In this sample, the clone carrying this T cell receptor (beta chain) turned up once. The data belong to a study of blood T cell repertoires in COVID-19. V dropped 5 bases and J dropped 0 bases, with 14 bases sitting between them. This CDR3 has 15 amino acids. Germline CDR1 and CDR2: SGHAT and FQNNGV. Authors' data handling: Nucleated cell counts were estimated from reference gene primer amplification. The data were produced by immunoSEQ multiplex PCR, yet TCRdb's version contains in-frame clones alone and is incomplete. V, J and clone size were drawn from that table, and D and trimming were deduced from the DNA. The sample shows 250,000 to 350,000 clones, roughly 86% of them seen only once.

The V gene is TRBV11-2, the J gene TRBJ2-7; D remains unclear. The sample was peripheral blood. The TCR was taken from a woman between 45 and 65 years old who had recovered from COVID-19. CDR3 sequence (DNA): TGTGCCAGCAGCCAAGACAACCCAAGCTCCTACGAGCAGTACTTC. Encoded protein: CASSQDNPSSYEQYF.